Given below is one T cell receptor (beta chain) in context. Its antigen is not known. Other nucleotide sequences from this sample produce the same CDR3. The data belong to a study of T cell responses to AZD1222 COVID-19 vaccine. Findings and caveats of the study: The donor group comprised mostly white British people and more females; the analysis possibly underestimated clonal diversity.

The method was immunoSEQ multiplex PCR; TCRdb's version includes in-frame clones alone and lacks a portion of them. The data contain roughly 150,000 clones, roughly nine tenths of them singletons. CDR3 size: 14 residues. Per germline, CDR1 MNHEY and CDR2 SVGAGI. Trimming pared 6 bases from V and 0 bases from J, leaving 12 bases between. The chain employs TRBV6-5 and TRBJ2-7; no clear D gene. This clonotype originated in an adult who received the AZD1222 COVID-19 vaccine. The sequences come from peripheral blood, collected 28 days after the second AZD1222 dose. In DNA, the CDR3 is TGTGCCAGCAGCCGGACGGCCAGCTCCTACGAGCAGTACTTC. Translating it yields CASSRTASSYEQYF.